A selection of T cell receptor beta chains follows, all from one sample in a study of post-analysis software for immune sequencing data. TCRdb used MiXCR to reprocess the PCR reads, holding one entry per CDR3 protein. The profile shows roughly 620,000 distinct CDR3 sequences, roughly two fifths of them singletons. The specimen was blood. These TCRs come from a girl aged 5 to 17 with multiple sclerosis. CDR3s include the opening cysteine and the closing phenylalanine or tryptophan. A D gene is named only where the DNA matches it firmly. Not every row has a clone size; where given, it reads once, few, many or a size class.

clone size | D gene | J gene | V gene | CDR3 protein | CDR3 DNA
. | TRBD1 | TRBJ2-7 | TRBV6-4 | CASSVDRGPYEQYF | TGTGCCAGCAGTGTCGACAGGGGGCCCTACGAGCAGTACTTC
. | . | TRBJ2-7 | TRBV5-1 | CASSLRQGRSYEQYF | TGCGCCAGCAGCTTGCGGCAGGGGCGCTCCTACGAGCAGTACTTC
. | . | TRBJ1-2 | TRBV5-1 | CASSLAPGLGYGYTF | TGCGCCAGCAGCTTGGCCCCAGGGCTTGGATATGGCTACACCTTC
. | . | TRBJ1-1 | TRBV7-9 | CASSLAVGEGRNTEAFF | TGTGCCAGCAGCTTAGCGGTGGGCGAGGGACGGAACACTGAAGCTTTCTTT
. | TRBD1 | TRBJ2-7 | TRBV5-1 | CASSWGQGKYEQYF | TGCGCCAGCAGCTGGGGACAGGGGAAATACGAGCAGTACTTC
. | . | TRBJ1-1 | TRBV30 | CAWSVNPNTEAFF | TGTGCCTGGAGTGTAAACCCAAACACTGAAGCTTTCTTT
few | . | TRBJ2-6 | TRBV3-1 | CTSSQSEGANVLTF | TGTACCAGCAGCCAATCAGAGGGGGCCAACGTCCTGACTTTC
few | . | TRBJ1-2 | TRBV20-1 | CSARDRRHYGYTF | TGCAGTGCTAGAGATAGGCGTCACTATGGCTACACCTTC
. | . | TRBJ1-4 | TRBV4-1 | CASSHPQEKLFF | TGCGCCAGCAGCCACCCACAGGAAAAACTGTTTTTT
. | . | TRBJ2-7 | TRBV7-8 | CASSLAGSGALEQYF | TGTGCCAGCAGCTTAGCGGGATCGGGGGCGCTCGAGCAGTACTTC
few | TRBD1 | TRBJ1-2 | TRBV7-3 | CASSLSGGSGYTF | TGTGCCAGCAGCTTATCAGGGGGCAGTGGCTACACCTTC
. | . | TRBJ2-7 | TRBV6-6 | CASSPTTYEQYF | TGTGCCAGCAGTCCCACTACTTACGAGCAGTACTTC
. | TRBD1 | TRBJ1-1 | TRBV5-1 | CASSQDRTEAFF | TGCGCCAGCAGCCAGGACAGGACTGAAGCTTTCTTT
. | . | TRBJ2-1 | TRBV7-3 | CASSLRGTGNEQFF | TGTGCCAGCAGCTTAAGGGGGACCGGGAATGAGCAGTTCTTC
. | . | TRBJ2-7 | TRBV7-9 | CASSFGVTASYEQYF | TGTGCCAGCAGCTTCGGTGTGACAGCCTCCTACGAGCAGTACTTC
. | TRBD1 | TRBJ1-2 | TRBV12-3/TRBV12-4 | CASSPRGGDSLNYGYTF | TGTGCCAGCAGTCCCCGTGGGGGGGACAGCCTTAACTATGGCTACACCTTC